The sample holds many counts of the clone carrying this T cell receptor (beta chain). Antigen: not known. This CDR3 region has 13 residues. Germline-derived CDR1 and CDR2 are SQVTM and ANQGSEA. The junction had 3 bases not matched to a gene; V was cut back by 6 bases and J by 7 bases. Patients had received no treatment of any kind before thyroid surgery. These data belong to a study of metastatic and nonmetastatic thyroid tumors. On the study more broadly: Repertoire data that came from the blood and tumor or nodule tissue of malignant and benign thyroid patients were compared. Study-wide results and limits: As reported, TCR beta diversity in blood and tumor was significantly higher in malignant thyroid tumors than in benign nodules.

Per the authors' pipeline: Construction of a distant-metastasis classifier for papillary thyroid cancer relied on CDR3 differences across clinicopathological groups. MiXCR reprocessed the PCR reads for TCRdb. The V and J calls follow TCRdb's processing rather than the paper's. The repertoire consists of around 32,000 clones, with around 7% occurring once and the leading ten covering 40% to 50%. The chain employs TRBV29-1 and TRBJ2-1; 13 bases are a match to TRBD2. The material sequenced was blood. The clonotype was recovered from a female donor with papillary thyroid cancer or a benign thyroid nodule (not recorded which). Some clones in this sample may be carry-over from other donors' samples. CDR3 in amino acids: CSVRTSGRNEQFF. The CDR3 bases are TGCAGCGTCCGGACTAGCGGGAGAAATGAGCAGTTCTTC.